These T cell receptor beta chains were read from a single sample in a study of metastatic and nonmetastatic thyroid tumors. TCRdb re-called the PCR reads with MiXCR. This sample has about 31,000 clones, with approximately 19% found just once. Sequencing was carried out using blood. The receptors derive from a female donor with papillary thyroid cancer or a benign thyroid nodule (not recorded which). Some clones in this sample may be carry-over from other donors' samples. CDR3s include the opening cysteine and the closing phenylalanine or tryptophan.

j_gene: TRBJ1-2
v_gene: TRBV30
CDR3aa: CAWSGGQVLEGYTF

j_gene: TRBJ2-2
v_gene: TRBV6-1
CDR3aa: CASSQPLGTGELFF

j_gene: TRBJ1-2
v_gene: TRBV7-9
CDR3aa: CASSLSNLYGYTF

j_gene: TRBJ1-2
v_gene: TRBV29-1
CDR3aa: CSVTIGINYGYTF

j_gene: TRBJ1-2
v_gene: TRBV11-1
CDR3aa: CASSLAAGAPNYGYTF

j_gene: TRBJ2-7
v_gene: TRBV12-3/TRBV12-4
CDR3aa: CASSNPETGGYEQYF

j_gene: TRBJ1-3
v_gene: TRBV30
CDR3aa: CAWSTDLGNTIYF

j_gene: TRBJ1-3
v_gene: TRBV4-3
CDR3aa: CASSQDFRTSGNTIYF

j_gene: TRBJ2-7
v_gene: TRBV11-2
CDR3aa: CASSLSRTGFHEQYF

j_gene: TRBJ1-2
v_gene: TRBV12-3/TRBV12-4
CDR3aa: CASSPSLGYGYTF

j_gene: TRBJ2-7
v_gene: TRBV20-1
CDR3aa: CSARGQGRSSYEQYF

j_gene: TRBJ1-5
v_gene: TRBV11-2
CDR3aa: CASSSGPAQPQHF

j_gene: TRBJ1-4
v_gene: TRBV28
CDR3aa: CASSLFIGAANEKLFF

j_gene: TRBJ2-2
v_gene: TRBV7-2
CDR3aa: CASSPPTGFGTGELFF

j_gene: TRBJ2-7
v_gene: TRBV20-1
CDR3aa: CSATRDRGTSEQYF